The 12 T cell receptor beta chains presented below share a single source sample, sequenced in a study of patients and donors after allogeneic stem cell transplantation. TCRdb reprocessed the RT-PCR reads with MiXCR, giving one entry per CDR3 protein. The table has about a million distinct CDR3 sequences, 15% to 20% seen once. Material for sequencing was blood, either unsorted or a sorted T cell fraction (not recorded which). These receptors came from a human donor who was either an allogeneic HSCT recipient or a stem cell or donor lymphocyte infusion donor (not recorded which). It is not recorded whose cells these are; they may come from a transplant donor.

In its sample, this clonotype was seen a few times. The genes are TRBV5-1 and TRBJ2-2; 8 bases are shared with TRBD1. There are 15 residues in the CDR3. With 4 bases clipped from V and 1 base from J, the junction kept 3 bases outside the gene matches. Germline assignment: CDR1 SGHRS and CDR2 YFSETQ. CDR3 sequence reads: CASSHGQGNTGELFF. The CDR3 nucleotides read TGCGCCAGCAGCCATGGACAGGGGAACACCGGGGAGCTGTTTTTT.

This clonotype was found once. The J gene is TRBJ1-2, the V gene TRBV7-9; 10 bases match TRBD1. The J segment lost 5 bases and the V segment lost 5 bases, leaving 8 bases of the junction unmatched. CDR1 and CDR2 from the germline V gene are SEHNR and FQNEAQ (reference sequence). The CDR3 extends over 15 amino acids. The CDR3 reads CASSRDRGVLYGYTF. The CDR3, as DNA: TGTGCCAGCAGCCGGGACAGGGGAGTCTTATATGGCTACACCTTC.

The gene calls are TRBV10-3 and TRBJ1-1; tentatively, D is TRBD1 (5 bases). Trimming left V 4 bases short and J 4 bases short, with 16 bases between. The CDR3 length is 15 residues. Germline V gives CDR1 ENHRY, CDR2 SYGVKD. The CDR3 sequence: CAISVKGEGTTEAFF. The CDR3 coding sequence is TGTGCCATCAGTGTAAAAGGGGAAGGGACCACTGAAGCTTTCTTT.

This clonotype was found a few times. The chain uses TRBV6-1 and TRBJ1-2; 8 bases are a match to TRBD1. The junction had 7 bases not matched to a gene; V was cut back by 6 bases and J by 4 bases. Germline assignment: CDR1 MNHNS and CDR2 SASEGT. This CDR3 is 14 amino acids long. The CDR3 region is CASRSQGAAYGYTF. As DNA, the CDR3 is TGTGCCAGCAGGAGCCAGGGGGCGGCCTATGGCTACACCTTC.

This clonotype appeared many times. V usage is TRBV12-3 or TRBV12-4 and J usage is TRBJ2-7; D not certain. The CDR3 length is 13 residues. V was pared by 3 bases and J by 3 bases, with 9 bases between. CDR3 protein: CASSFGPDYEQYF. The CDR3 region has the DNA TGTGCCAGCAGTTTTGGCCCAGACTACGAGCAGTACTTC.

V is TRBV7-6 and J is TRBJ2-3, with D tentatively TRBD2 (6 bases). In germline, CDR1 is SGHVS, CDR2 FNYEAQ. CDR3 length: 17 amino acids. V was clipped by 2 bases and J by 1 base, with 16 bases between them. In nucleotides, the CDR3 is TGTGCCAGCAGCTTAAAGGCTCGGTGGGAGGGCACAGATACGCAGTATTTT. Protein product: CASSLKARWEGTDTQYF.

In this sample, this clonotype turned up a few times. The rearrangement joins TRBV10-3 to TRBJ2-1; a possible D gene is TRBD1 (7 bases). The CDR3 covers 16 residues. Between the trimmed V and J ends, which lost 0 bases and 8 bases, there was a span of 17 bases. Germline loops: CDR1 ENHRY, CDR2 SYGVKD. The CDR3 nucleotides read TGTGCCATCAGTGAGTCTCGACAGGGAGGTTTGCATGAGCAGTTCTTC. It specifies CAISESRQGGLHEQFF.

The V and J genes are TRBV12-3 or TRBV12-4 and TRBJ2-3, with 10 bases that match TRBD1. The CDR3 length is 15 residues. V dropped 5 bases and J dropped 5; count of bases not matched to a gene: 7. The CDR3: CASSPRQGARDTQYF. As DNA, the CDR3 is TGTGCCAGCAGTCCGCGACAGGGGGCAAGAGATACGCAGTATTTT.

There are many counts of this clonotype. The rearrangement joins TRBV15 to TRBJ2-3; D is undetermined. The germline V gene has CDR1 LNHNV and CDR2 YYDKDF (reference sequence). This CDR3 comprises 13 residues. The V end was cut by 0 bases, the J end by 6 bases, with 7 bases between. The DNA for the CDR3 is TGTGCCACCAGCAGAGATCTAGGGGATACGCAGTATTTT. Translated: CATSRDLGDTQYF.

The sample holds many counts of this clonotype. The CDR3 region is CASSPPGQSYEQYF. DNA for the CDR3: TGTGCCAGCTCACCACCGGGGCAGAGCTACGAGCAGTACTTC. The chain carries TRBV18 and TRBJ2-7, with D tentatively TRBD1 (5 bases). The CDR3 runs to 14 residues. Trimming took 0 bases from V and 3 from J, leaving 9 bases between them. The germline CDR1 and CDR2 sequences are KGHSH and LQKENI. The full variable domain, in which reference TRBV18 and TRBJ2-7 provide the parts outside the CDR3, is NAGVMQNPRHLVRRRGQEARLRCSPMKGHSHVYWYRQLPEEGLKFMVYLQKENIIDESGMPKERFSAEFPKEGPSILRIQQVVRGDSAAYFCASSPPGQSYEQYFGPGTRLTVT.

The genes are TRBV7-2 and TRBJ2-3; TRBD2 might be the D (6 bases). Germline V lookup: CDR1 SGHTA, CDR2 FQGNSA. CDR3 size: 14 residues. Trimming cost V 4 bases and J 7 bases, with 15 bases left between them. CDR3: CASSSDYPRNTQYF. The CDR3 DNA sequence: TGTGCCAGCAGCTCGGACTACCCTAGGAATACGCAGTATTTT.

This clonotype was seen only a few times. The gene calls are TRBV9 and TRBJ2-1; TRBD2 aligns across 7 bases. This CDR3 is 15 amino acids long. Germline loops: CDR1 SGDLS, CDR2 YYNGEE. V lost 4 bases to trimming and J lost 5 bases; unmatched junction nucleotides: 9. The CDR3 region is CASSSRLAFDNEQFF. CDR3 DNA: TGTGCCAGCAGCTCAAGACTAGCTTTCGACAATGAGCAGTTCTTC.